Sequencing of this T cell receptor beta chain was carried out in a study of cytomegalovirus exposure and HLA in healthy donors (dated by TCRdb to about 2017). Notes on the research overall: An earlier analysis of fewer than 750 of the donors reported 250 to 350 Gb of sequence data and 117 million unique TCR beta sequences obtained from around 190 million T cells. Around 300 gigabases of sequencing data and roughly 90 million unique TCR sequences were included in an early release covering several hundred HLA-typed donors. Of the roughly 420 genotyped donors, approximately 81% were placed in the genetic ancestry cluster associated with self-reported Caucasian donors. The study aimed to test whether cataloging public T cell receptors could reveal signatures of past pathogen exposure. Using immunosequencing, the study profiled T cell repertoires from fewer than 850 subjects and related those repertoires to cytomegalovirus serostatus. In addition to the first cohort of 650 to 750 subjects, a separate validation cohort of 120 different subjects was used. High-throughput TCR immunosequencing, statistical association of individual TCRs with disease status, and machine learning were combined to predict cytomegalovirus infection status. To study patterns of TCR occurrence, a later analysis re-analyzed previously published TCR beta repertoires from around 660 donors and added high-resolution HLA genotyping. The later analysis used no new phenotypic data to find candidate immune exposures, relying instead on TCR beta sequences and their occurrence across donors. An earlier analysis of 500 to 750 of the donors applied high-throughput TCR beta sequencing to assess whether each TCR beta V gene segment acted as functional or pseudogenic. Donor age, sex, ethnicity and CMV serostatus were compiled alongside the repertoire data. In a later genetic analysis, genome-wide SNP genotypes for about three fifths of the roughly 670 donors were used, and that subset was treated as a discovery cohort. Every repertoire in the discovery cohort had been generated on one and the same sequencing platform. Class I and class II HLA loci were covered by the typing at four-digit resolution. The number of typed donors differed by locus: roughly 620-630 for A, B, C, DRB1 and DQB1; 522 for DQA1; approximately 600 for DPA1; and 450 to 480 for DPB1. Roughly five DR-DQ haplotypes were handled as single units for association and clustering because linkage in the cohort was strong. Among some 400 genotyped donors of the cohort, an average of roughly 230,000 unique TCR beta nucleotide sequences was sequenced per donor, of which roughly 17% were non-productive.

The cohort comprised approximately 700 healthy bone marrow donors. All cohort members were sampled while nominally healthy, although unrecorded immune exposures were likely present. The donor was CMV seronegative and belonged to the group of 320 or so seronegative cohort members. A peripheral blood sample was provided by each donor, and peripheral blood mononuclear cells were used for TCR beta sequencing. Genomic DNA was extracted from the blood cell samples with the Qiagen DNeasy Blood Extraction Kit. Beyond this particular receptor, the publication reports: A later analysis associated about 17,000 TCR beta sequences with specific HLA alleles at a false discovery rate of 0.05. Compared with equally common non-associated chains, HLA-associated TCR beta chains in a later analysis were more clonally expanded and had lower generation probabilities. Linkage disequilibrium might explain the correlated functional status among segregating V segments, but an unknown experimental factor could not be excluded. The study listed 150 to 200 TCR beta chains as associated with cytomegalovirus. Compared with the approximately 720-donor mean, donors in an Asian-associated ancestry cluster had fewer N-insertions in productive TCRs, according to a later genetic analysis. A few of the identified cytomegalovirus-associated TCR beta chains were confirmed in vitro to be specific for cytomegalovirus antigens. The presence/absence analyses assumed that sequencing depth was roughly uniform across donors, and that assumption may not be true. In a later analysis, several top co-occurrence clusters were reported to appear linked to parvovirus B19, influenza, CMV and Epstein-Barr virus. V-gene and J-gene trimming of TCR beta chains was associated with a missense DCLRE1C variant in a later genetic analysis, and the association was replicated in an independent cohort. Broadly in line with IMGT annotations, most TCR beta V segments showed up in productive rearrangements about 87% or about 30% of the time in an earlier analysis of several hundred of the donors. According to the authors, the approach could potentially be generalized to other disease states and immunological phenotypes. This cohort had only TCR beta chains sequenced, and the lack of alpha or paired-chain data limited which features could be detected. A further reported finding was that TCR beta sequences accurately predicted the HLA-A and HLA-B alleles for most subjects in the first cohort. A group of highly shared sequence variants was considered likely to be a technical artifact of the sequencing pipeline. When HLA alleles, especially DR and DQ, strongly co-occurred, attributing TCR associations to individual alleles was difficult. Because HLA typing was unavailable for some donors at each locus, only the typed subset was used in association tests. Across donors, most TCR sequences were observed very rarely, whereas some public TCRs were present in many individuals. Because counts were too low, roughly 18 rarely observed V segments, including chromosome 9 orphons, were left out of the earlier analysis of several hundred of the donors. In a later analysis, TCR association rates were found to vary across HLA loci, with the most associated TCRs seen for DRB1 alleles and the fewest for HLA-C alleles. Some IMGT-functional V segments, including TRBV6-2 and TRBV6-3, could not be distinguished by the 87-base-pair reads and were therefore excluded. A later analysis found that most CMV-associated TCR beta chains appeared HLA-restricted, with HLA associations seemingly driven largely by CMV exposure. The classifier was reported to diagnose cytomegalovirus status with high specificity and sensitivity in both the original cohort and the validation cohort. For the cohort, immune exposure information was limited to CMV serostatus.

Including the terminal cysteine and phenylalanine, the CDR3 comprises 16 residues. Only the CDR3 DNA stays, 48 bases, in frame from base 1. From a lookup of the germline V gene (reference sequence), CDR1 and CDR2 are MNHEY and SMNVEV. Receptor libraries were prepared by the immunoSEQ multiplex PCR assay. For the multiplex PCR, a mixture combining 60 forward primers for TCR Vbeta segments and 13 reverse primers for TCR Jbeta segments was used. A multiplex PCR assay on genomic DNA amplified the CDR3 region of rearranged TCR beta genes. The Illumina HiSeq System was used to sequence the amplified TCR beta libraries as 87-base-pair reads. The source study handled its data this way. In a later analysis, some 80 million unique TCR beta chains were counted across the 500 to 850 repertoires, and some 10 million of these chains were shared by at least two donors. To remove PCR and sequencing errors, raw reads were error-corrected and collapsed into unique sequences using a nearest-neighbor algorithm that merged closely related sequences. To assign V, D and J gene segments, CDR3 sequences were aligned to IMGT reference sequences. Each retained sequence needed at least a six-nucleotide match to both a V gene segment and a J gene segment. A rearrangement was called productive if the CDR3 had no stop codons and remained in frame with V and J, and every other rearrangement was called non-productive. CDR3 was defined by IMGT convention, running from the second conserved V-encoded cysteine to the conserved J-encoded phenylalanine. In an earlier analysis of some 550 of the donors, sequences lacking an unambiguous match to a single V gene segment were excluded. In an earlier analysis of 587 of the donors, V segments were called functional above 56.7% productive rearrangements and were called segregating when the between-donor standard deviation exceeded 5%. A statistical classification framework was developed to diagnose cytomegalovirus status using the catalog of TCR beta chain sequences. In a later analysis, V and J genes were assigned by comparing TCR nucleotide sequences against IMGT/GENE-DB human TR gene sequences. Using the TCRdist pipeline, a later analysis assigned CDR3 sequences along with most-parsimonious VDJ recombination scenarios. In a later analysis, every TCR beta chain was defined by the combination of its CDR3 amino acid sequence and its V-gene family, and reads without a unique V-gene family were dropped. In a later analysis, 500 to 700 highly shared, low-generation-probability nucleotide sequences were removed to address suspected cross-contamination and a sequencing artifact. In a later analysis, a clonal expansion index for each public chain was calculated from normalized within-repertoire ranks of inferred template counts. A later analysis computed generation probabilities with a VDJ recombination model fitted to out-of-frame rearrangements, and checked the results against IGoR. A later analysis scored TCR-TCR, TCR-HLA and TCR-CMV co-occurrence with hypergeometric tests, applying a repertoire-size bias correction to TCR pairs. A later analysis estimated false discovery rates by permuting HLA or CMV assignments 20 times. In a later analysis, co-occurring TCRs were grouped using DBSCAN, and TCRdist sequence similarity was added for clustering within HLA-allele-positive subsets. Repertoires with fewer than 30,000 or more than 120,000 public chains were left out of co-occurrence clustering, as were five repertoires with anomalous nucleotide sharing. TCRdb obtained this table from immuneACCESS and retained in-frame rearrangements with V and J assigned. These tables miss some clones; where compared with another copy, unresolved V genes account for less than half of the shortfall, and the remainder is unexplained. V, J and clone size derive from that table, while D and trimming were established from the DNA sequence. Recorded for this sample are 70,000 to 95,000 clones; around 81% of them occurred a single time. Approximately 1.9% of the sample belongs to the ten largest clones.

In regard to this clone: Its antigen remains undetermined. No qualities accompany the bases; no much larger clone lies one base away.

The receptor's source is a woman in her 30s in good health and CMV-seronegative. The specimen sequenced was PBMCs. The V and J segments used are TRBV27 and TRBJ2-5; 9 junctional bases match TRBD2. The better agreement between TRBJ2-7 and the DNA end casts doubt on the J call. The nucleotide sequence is TGTGCCAGCAGGAAACTGACTAGCGGAAACTCCTACGAGCAGTACTTC. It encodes CASRKLTSGNSYEQYF.